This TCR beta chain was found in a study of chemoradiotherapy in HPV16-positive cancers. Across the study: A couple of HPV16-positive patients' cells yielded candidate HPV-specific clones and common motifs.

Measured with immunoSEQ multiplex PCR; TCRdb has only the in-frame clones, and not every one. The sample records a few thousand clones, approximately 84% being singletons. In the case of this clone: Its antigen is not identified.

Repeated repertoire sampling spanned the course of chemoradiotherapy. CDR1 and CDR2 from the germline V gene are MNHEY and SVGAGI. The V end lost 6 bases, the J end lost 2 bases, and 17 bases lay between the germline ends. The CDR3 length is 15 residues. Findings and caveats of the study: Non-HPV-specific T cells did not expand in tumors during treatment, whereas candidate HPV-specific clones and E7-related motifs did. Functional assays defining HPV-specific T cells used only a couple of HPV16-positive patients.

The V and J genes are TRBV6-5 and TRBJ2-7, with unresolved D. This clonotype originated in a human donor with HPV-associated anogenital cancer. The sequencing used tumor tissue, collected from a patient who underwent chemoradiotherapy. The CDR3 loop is CASSLRATFTYEQYF. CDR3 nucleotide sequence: TGTGCCAGCAGCCTCCGGGCGACTTTTACCTACGAGCAGTACTTC.